This T cell receptor (beta chain) was observed in a study of shared clonotypes between healthy human individuals. Splitting of each subset's genomic DNA was done evenly across several immunoSEQ plates. On ten immunoSEQ deep assay plates, unsorted PBMC DNA was sequenced. Sequencing used immunoSEQ multiplex PCR; TCRdb keeps in-frame clones, though not all of them. This sample has fewer than 600,000 clones, with approximately 79% found just once. All the donors were Caucasian adults who lived in Nashville, Tennessee. General study results and limits: Clonotype sharing among donors was thought likely to change with sequencing depth.

A note on this clone: The antigen remains unidentified.

The sequence derives from a middle-aged woman in good health. Some clones in this sample may be carry-over from other donors' samples. The sequenced sample consisted of PBMCs.

CDR3 nucleotides: TGTGCCAGCAGCTTAGTCACAGGGTTAGAGACCCAGTACTTC. This encodes CASSLVTGLETQYF. The chain couples TRBV7-6 to TRBJ2-5, with D possibly TRBD1 on 6 matching bases. This CDR3 has 14 residues. Germline V lookup: CDR1 SGHVS, CDR2 FNYEAQ. Trimming cost V 1 base and J 4 bases, with 10 bases left between them.